This TCR beta chain is from a study of blood T cell repertoires in COVID-19. Germline-derived CDR1 and CDR2 are MNHEY and SVGAGI. The CDR3 covers 16 residues. V lost 3 bases, J lost 0 bases, and 3 bases stayed unmatched. Repertoires were generated with immunoSEQ multiplex PCR, while TCRdb's copy carries only in-frame clones and drops some. The sample carries fewer than 500,000 clones, around 89% recorded once. Cohort 3 donors were reported recovered after two negative PCRs, clearance, or symptom resolution. Material for sequencing was PBMCs or T cells enriched from blood (not recorded which). The V gene is TRBV6-5, the J gene TRBJ2-1; 9 nucleotides line up with TRBD2. This TCR was sampled from a young man who had recovered from COVID-19. The CDR3 protein is CASSYAGGSSYNEQFF. In DNA form, the CDR3 reads TGTGCCAGCAGTTATGCGGGAGGGAGCTCCTACAATGAGCAGTTCTTC.